These T cell receptor beta chains were read from a single sample in a study of blood T cell repertoires in COVID-19. The repertoire was sequenced with immunoSEQ multiplex PCR; TCRdb's copy has only in-frame clones and lacks some. This sample carries about 43,000 clones, roughly 88% of them seen once, and the ten largest clones take around 8.2%. Sequences were obtained from peripheral blood. The receptors derive from a man aged 60-69 years with active COVID-19. Each CDR3 is given with its conserved first and last residue.

>TRBJ1-6|TRBV27
CASSFRPGVYNSPLHF
>TRBJ2-3|TRBV7-8
CASSPTGTGPTDTQYF
>TRBJ1-2|TRBV6-6
CASRSRANYGYTF
>TRBJ2-7|TRBV19
CASILSRTCHSYEQYF
>TRBJ2-2|TRBV11-3
CASSLPGLAGSTGELFF
>TRBJ2-7|TRBV29-1
CSVGSQTTYEQYF
>TRBJ2-7|TRBV4-3
CASSQGRVGEQYF
>TRBJ2-7|TRBV7-2
CASSLERSYEQYF
>TRBJ2-3|TRBV27
CASSPSSTDTQYF
>TRBJ1-2|TRBV7-8
CASSLASYGYTF
>TRBJ2-3|TRBV4-1
CASSQARDRGADTQYF
>TRBJ2-1|TRBV10-2
CASSEWTSGRYNEQFF
>TRBJ2-1|TRBV9
CASSVAGGASGSEQFF
>TRBJ1-1|TRBV14
CASSQDDRFGRAFF
>TRBJ2-3|TRBV2
CASSVAGSTDTQYF
>TRBJ2-7|TRBV5-1
CASSLVGAGSYEQYF
>TRBJ1-2|TRBV3-1/TRBV3-2
CASSQDLAGAVGGYTF
>TRBJ2-7|TRBV6-2/TRBV6-3
CASSSQLWTGGGVPHEQYF
>TRBJ1-5|TRBV18
CASQMDRASNQPQHF
>TRBJ2-1|TRBV28
CASTYLSGGAPSYNEQFF
>TRBJ1-2|TRBV5-8
CASSRLSGTGYGYTF
>TRBJ2-7|TRBV5-4
CASGKGLTSSYEQYF
>TRBJ1-4|TRBV2
CASIFIGTGGEKLFF